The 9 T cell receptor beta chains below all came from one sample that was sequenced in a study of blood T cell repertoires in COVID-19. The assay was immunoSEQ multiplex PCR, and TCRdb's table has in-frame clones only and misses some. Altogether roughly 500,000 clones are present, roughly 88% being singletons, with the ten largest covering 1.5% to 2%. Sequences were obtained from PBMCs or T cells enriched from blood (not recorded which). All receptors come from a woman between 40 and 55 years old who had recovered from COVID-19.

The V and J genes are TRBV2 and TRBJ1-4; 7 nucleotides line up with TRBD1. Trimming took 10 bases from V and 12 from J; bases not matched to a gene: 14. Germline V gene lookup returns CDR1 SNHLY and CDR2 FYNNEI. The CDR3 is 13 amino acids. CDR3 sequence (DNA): TGTGCCATCCTCCCAATGGGCAGGGGGGAACTGTTTTTT. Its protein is CAILPMGRGELFF.

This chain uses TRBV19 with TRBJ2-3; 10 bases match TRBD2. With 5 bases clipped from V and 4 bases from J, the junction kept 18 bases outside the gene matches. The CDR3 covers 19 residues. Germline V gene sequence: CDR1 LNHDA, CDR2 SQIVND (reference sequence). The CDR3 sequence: CASSPISSGLAGVADTQYF. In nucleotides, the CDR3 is TGTGCCAGTAGTCCTATATCTTCGGGGCTAGCGGGAGTCGCAGATACGCAGTATTTT.

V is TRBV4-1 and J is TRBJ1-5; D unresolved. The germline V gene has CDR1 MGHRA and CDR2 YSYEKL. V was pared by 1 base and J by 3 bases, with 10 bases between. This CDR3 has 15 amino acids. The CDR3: CASSQGRGNNQPQHF. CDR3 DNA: TGCGCCAGCAGCCAAGGGCGAGGGAACAATCAGCCCCAGCATTTT.

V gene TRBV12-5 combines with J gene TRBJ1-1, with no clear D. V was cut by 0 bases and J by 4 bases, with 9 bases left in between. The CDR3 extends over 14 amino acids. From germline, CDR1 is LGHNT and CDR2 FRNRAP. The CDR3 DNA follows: TGTGCTAGTGGTTTGGTAACACAGATCACTGAAGCTTTCTTT. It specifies CASGLVTQITEAFF.

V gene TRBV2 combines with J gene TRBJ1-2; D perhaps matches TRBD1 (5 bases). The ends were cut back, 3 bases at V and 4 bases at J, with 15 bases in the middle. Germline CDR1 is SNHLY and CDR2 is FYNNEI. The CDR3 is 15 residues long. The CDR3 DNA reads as TGTGCCAGCAGTGACTCGGCCCCGGGGGGCTATGGCTACACCTTC. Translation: CASSDSAPGGYGYTF.

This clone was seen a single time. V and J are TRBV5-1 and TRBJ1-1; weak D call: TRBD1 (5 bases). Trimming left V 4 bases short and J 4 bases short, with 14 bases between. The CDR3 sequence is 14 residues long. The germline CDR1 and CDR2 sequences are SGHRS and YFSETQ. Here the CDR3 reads CASSVTGIGTEAFF. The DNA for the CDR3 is TGCGCCAGCAGCGTTACAGGCATCGGCACTGAAGCTTTCTTT.

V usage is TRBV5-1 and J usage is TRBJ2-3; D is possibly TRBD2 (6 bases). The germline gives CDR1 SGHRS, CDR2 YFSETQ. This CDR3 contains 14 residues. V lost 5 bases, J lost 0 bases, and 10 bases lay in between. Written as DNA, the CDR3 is TGCGCCAGCAGTGCCGGGACTAGCACAGATACGCAGTATTTT. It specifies CASSAGTSTDTQYF.

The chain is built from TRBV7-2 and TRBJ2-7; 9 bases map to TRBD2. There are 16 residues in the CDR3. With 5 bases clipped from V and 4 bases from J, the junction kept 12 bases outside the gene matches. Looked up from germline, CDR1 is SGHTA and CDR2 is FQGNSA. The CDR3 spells CASSLNAGGILYEQYF. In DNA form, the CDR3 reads TGTGCCAGCAGCCTAAACGCGGGAGGGATTCTATACGAGCAGTACTTC. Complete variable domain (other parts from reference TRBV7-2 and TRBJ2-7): GAGVSQSPSNKVTEKGKDVELRCDPISGHTALYWYRQSLGQGLEFLIYFQGNSAPDKSGLPSDRFSAERTGGSVSTLTIQRTQQEDSAVYLCASSLNAGGILYEQYFGPGTRLTVT.

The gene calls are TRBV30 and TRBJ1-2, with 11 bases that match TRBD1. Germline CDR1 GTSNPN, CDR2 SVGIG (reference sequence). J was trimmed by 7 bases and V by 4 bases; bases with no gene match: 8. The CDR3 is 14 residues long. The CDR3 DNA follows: TGTGCCTGGACGGGGGGACAGGGGGTTTCTGGCTACACCTTC. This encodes CAWTGGQGVSGYTF.